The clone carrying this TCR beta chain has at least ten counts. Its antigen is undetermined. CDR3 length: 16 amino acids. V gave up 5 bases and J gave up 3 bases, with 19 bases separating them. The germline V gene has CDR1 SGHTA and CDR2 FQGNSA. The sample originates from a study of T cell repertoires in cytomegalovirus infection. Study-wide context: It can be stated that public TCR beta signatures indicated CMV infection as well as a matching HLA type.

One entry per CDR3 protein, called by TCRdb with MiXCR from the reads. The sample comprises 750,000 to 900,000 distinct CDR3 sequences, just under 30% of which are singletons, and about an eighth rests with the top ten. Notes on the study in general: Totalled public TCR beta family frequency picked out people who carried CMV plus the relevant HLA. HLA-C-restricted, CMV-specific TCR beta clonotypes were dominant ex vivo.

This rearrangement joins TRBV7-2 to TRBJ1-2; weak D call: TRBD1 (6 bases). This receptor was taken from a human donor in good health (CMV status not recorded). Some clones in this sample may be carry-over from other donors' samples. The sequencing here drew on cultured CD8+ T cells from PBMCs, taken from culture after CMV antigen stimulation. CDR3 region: CASSPLGGLSHYGYTF. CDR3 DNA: TGTGCCAGCAGCCCGTTAGGGGGTCTGTCTCACTATGGCTACACCTTC.